The entry below gives a single T cell receptor (beta chain) sequence along with its context. Its specificity is unknown. This sample stems from a study of cytomegalovirus exposure and HLA in healthy donors. Whole-study results and caveats: The study found most TCR sequences rare, yet found some public TCRs in many donors. A later analysis found most CMV-associated TCR beta chains apparently HLA-restricted.

V lost 1 base, J lost 7 bases, and 19 bases lay in between. The CDR3 sequence is 17 residues long. Germline assignment: CDR1 LGHNA and CDR2 YNFKEQ. The PCR used 60 Vbeta and 13 Jbeta primers. Clones were read by immunoSEQ multiplex PCR, and TCRdb kept only the in-frame ones, dropping some. The data contain 30,000 to 40,000 clones, 82% of them singletons. Input material: PBMCs. This rearrangement joins TRBV4-2 to TRBJ1-4; tentative D call: TRBD1 (6 bases). This receptor was obtained from a woman aged 18-29 years in good health and CMV-seropositive. The chain's CDR3 is CASSQVLKQGRFEKLFF. The DNA of the CDR3 is TGTGCCAGCAGCCAAGTCCTCAAACAGGGACGCTTTGAAAAACTGTTTTTT.